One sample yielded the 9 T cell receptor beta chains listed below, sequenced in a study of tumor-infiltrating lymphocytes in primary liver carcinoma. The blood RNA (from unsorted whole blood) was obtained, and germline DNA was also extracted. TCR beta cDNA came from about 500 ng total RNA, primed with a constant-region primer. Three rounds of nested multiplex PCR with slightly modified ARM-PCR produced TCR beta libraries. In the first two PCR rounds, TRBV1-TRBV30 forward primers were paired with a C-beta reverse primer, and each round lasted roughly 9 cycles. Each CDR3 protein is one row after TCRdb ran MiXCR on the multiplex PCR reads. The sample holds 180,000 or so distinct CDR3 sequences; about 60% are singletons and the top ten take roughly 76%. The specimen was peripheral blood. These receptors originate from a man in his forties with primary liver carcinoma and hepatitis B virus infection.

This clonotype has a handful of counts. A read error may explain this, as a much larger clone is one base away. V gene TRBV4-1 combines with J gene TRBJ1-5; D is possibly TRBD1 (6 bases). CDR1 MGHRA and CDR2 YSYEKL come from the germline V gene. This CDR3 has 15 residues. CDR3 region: CASSPGEVGLQSQHF. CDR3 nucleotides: TGCGCCAGCAGTCCAGGGGAGGTTGGTCTTCAGTCCCAGCATTTT.

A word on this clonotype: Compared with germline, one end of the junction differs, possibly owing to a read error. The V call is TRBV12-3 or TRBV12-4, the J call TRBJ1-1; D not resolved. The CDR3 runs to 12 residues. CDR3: CANSIVSAEAFF. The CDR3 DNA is TGTGCCAACAGTATAGTTTCTGCTGAAGCTTTCTTT.

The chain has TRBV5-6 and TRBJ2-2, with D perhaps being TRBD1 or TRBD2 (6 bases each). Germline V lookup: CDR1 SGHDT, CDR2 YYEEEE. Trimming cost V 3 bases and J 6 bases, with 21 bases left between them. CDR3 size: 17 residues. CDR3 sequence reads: CASSSLGASVKSGELFF. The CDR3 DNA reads TGTGCCAGCAGCTCCTTGGGGGCTAGCGTCAAGTCCGGGGAGCTGTTTTTT.

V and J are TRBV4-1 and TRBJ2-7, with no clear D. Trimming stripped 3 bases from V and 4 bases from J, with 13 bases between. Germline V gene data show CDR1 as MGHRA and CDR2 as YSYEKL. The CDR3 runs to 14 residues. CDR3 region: CASSQSAFPYEQYF. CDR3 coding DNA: TGCGCCAGCAGCCAGTCAGCGTTCCCTTACGAGCAGTACTTC.

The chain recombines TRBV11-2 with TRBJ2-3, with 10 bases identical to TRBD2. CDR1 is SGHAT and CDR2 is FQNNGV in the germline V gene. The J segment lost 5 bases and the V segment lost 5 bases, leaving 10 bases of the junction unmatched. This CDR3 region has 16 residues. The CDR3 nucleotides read TGTGCCAGCAGCCCGCGGGTAGCGGGAGGAGGAGATACGCAGTATTTT. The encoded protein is CASSPRVAGGGDTQYF.

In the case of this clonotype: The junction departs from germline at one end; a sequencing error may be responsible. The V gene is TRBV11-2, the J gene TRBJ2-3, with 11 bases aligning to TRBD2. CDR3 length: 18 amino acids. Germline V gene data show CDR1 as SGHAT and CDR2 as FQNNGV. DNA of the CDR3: TGTGCCAGCAGCACCACCCCTAGAGTAGCGGGAGGGTCAGATACTCAGTATTTT. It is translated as CASSTTPRVAGGSDTQYF.

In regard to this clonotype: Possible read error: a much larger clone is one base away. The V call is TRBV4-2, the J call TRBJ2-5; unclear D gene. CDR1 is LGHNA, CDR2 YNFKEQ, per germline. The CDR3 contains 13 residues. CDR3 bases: TGTGCCAGCAGCCTAGGGATGTCAGAGACCCACTACTTC. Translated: CASSLGMSETHYF.

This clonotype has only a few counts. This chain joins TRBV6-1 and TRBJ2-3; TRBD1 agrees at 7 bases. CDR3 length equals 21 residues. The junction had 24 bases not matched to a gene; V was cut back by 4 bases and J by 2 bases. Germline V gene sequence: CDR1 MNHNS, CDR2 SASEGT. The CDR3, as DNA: TGTGCCAGCAGTGTAACCTCCATGACAGGGCGGCAAGTACGTTACACAGATACGCAGTATTTT. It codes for CASSVTSMTGRQVRYTDTQYF.

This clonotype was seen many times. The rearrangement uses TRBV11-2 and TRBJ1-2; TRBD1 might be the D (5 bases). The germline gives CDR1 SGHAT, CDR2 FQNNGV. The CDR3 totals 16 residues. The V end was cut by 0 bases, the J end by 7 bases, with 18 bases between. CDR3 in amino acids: CASSLEAGKFSGGYTF. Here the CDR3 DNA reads TGTGCCAGCAGCTTAGAGGCAGGGAAATTTAGCGGTGGCTACACCTTC.